This T cell receptor (beta chain) was captured by sequencing in a study of shared clonotypes between healthy human individuals. Researchers divided each subset's genomic DNA evenly across several immunoSEQ plates. Some clones are missing from TCRdb's copy, which holds only in-frame ones; the method was immunoSEQ multiplex PCR. Here the sample spans roughly 2,500,000 clones, under 95% being singletons. General study points: In the sorted subsets, rarefaction showed sequencing was incomplete despite large depth. A handful of donors held approximately 4.6% of naive CD4 clonotypes in common.

Per germline, CDR1 MDHEN and CDR2 SYDVKM. Between the trimmed V and J ends, which lost 4 bases and 5 bases, there was a span of 21 bases. The CDR3 runs 17 residues. A note on this clone: The antigen is not known.

The sequenced sample was naive CD4+ T cells from PBMCs. Described subset: CD45RA+ positively selected. The chain couples TRBV28 to TRBJ2-1; D perhaps matches TRBD2 (5 bases). This clonotype was obtained from a man between 18 and 35 years old in good health. Some clones in this sample may be carry-over from other donors' samples. This CDR3 reads CASSYPGGVVPNNEQFF. The CDR3 coding sequence is TGTGCCAGCAGTTACCCCGGAGGAGTAGTCCCTAACAATGAGCAGTTCTTC.